This T cell receptor (beta chain) came from a study of cytomegalovirus exposure and HLA in healthy donors. Sequencing was performed with immunoSEQ multiplex PCR; in TCRdb, only in-frame clones are kept and a portion is missing. This table has about 280,000 clones, over 75% appearing once. Study-level findings and limits: In vitro data verified a few CMV-associated chains as specific for CMV antigens.

Germline lookup yields CDR1 MDHEN and CDR2 SYDVKM. The junction had 14 bases not matched to a gene; V was cut back by 6 bases and J by 7 bases. There are 16 residues in the CDR3. As regards this clone: Its antigen is currently unknown.

Sequences were obtained from PBMCs. The V and J genes are TRBV28 and TRBJ1-2, with 10 bases lining up with TRBD1. The sequence was obtained from a young woman in good health and CMV-seronegative. The CDR3 coding sequence is TGTGCCAGCAGCTGGGGAGCGGGACAGGGGATAGTTGGCTACACCTTC. Residues: CASSWGAGQGIVGYTF.